A selection of T cell receptor beta chains follows, all from one sample in a study of OX40 agonist ivuxolimab in advanced cancers. The table came from immunoSEQ multiplex PCR; TCRdb's copy has only in-frame clones and leaves some out. This sample has about 22,000 clones, with approximately 88% found just once. The sequences come from CD4+ or CD8+ T cells sorted from blood, collected in a trial of the OX40 agonist ivuxolimab. These receptors were collected from an adult with an advanced solid tumor such as melanoma, head and neck, liver or kidney cancer. Both conserved end residues are part of each CDR3. The order of the fields is D gene, clone size, CDR3 length, V gene, J gene, CDR3 DNA, CDR3 protein. A D gene is named only where the DNA matches it firmly. Clone size is shown for a subset of rows, as once, few, many or a class of expanded clone.

d_gene: .; abundance: .; len: 17; v_gene: TRBV15; j_gene: TRBJ2-6; CDR3nt: TGTGCCACCAGCCCTAGGGGAGAACTCTCTGGGGCCAACGTCCTGACTTTC; CDR3aa: CATSPRGELSGANVLTF
d_gene: TRBD1; abundance: .; len: 13; v_gene: TRBV6-1; j_gene: TRBJ2-7; CDR3nt: TGTGCCAGCAGTGCAGGGACAGCCTACGAGCAGTACTTC; CDR3aa: CASSAGTAYEQYF
d_gene: TRBD1; abundance: .; len: 16; v_gene: TRBV5-6; j_gene: TRBJ1-2; CDR3nt: TGTGCCAGCAGCTTGGCCGAGACAGGGGCGATGTATGGCTACACCTTC; CDR3aa: CASSLAETGAMYGYTF
d_gene: .; abundance: .; len: 12; v_gene: TRBV25-1; j_gene: TRBJ2-3; CDR3nt: TGTGCCAGCTGGGACGGAGGGGATACGCAGTATTTT; CDR3aa: CASWDGGDTQYF
d_gene: TRBD2; abundance: .; len: 20; v_gene: TRBV18; j_gene: TRBJ2-6; CDR3nt: TGTGCCAGCTCACGGGGAGGAGTAGCGGGGCATAACTCTGGGGCCAACGTCCTGACTTTC; CDR3aa: CASSRGGVAGHNSGANVLTF
d_gene: TRBD1; abundance: medium-sized; len: 16; v_gene: TRBV6-4; j_gene: TRBJ1-3; CDR3nt: TGTGCCAGCATCATATCGACAGGGAGCTCTGGAAACACCATATATTTT; CDR3aa: CASIISTGSSGNTIYF
d_gene: .; abundance: .; len: 14; v_gene: TRBV27; j_gene: TRBJ1-1; CDR3nt: TGTGCCAGCAGCCTGCGGGGGGGAAACACTGAAGCTTTCTTT; CDR3aa: CASSLRGGNTEAFF
d_gene: TRBD1; abundance: .; len: 15; v_gene: TRBV7-9; j_gene: TRBJ2-7; CDR3nt: TGTGCCAGCAGCTTTATCGGACAGGGAATCCCCGAGCAGTACTTC; CDR3aa: CASSFIGQGIPEQYF
d_gene: .; abundance: once; len: 15; v_gene: TRBV27; j_gene: TRBJ1-1; CDR3nt: TGTGCCAGCAGTTTGAATTTAAGGGGAAGCACTGAAGCTTTCTTT; CDR3aa: CASSLNLRGSTEAFF
d_gene: .; abundance: .; len: 14; v_gene: TRBV27; j_gene: TRBJ2-7; CDR3nt: TGTGCCAGCAGTTTATCCCCCTCGAGTCGCGAGCAGTACTTC; CDR3aa: CASSLSPSSREQYF
d_gene: .; abundance: .; len: 15; v_gene: TRBV6-4; j_gene: TRBJ2-7; CDR3nt: TGTGCCAGCAGTGACGGGCCCTCCGGTAGGTACGAGCAGTACTTC; CDR3aa: CASSDGPSGRYEQYF
d_gene: TRBD1; abundance: .; len: 14; v_gene: TRBV27; j_gene: TRBJ2-5; CDR3nt: TGTGCCAGCAGTTTATACGACAGGGGACAGACCCAGTACTTC; CDR3aa: CASSLYDRGQTQYF
d_gene: .; abundance: .; len: 16; v_gene: TRBV7-8; j_gene: TRBJ1-3; CDR3nt: TGTGCCAGCAGCCCTAGGACGGACCCCTCTGGAAACACCATATATTTT; CDR3aa: CASSPRTDPSGNTIYF
d_gene: TRBD2; abundance: once; len: 18; v_gene: TRBV13; j_gene: TRBJ2-7; CDR3nt: TGTGCCAGCAGCTTAGGCCCCGCCTTAGCGGGAGAGCCCTACGAGCAGTACTTC; CDR3aa: CASSLGPALAGEPYEQYF
d_gene: .; abundance: .; len: 16; v_gene: TRBV11-2; j_gene: TRBJ1-5; CDR3nt: TGTGCCAGCAGCTTAGCCCCACAAGGGGTCAATCAGCCCCAGCATTTT; CDR3aa: CASSLAPQGVNQPQHF
d_gene: .; abundance: .; len: 15; v_gene: TRBV7-9; j_gene: TRBJ2-5; CDR3nt: TGTGCCAGCCGTCCCCGGGAGTCACGAAAGGAGACCCAGTACTTC; CDR3aa: CASRPRESRKETQYF
d_gene: .; abundance: .; len: 16; v_gene: TRBV2; j_gene: TRBJ1-6; CDR3nt: TGTGCCAGCAGTGAAACAGGCCGGGCCCCCCGATCACCCCTCCACTTT; CDR3aa: CASSETGRAPRSPLHF
d_gene: .; abundance: .; len: 11; v_gene: TRBV2; j_gene: TRBJ1-1; CDR3nt: TGTGCCGCCGCATCGAACACTGAAGCTTTCTTT; CDR3aa: CAAASNTEAFF
d_gene: TRBD2; abundance: few; len: 15; v_gene: TRBV10-2; j_gene: TRBJ2-5; CDR3nt: TGCGCCAGCGACGAGGGGGTAGCGGGGGCAACGGGCCAGCACTTC; CDR3aa: CASDEGVAGATGQHF
d_gene: .; abundance: once; len: 13; v_gene: TRBV9; j_gene: TRBJ1-4; CDR3nt: TGTGCCAGCAGCGTAGGTCACAAAGAAAAACTGTTTTTT; CDR3aa: CASSVGHKEKLFF
d_gene: .; abundance: .; len: 11; v_gene: TRBV20-1; j_gene: TRBJ2-3; CDR3nt: TGCAGTGCTAGAGGGACAGATACGCAGTATTTT; CDR3aa: CSARGTDTQYF
d_gene: .; abundance: .; len: 10; v_gene: TRBV27; j_gene: TRBJ2-7; CDR3nt: TGTGCCAGCAGTTCCTACGAGCAGTACTTC; CDR3aa: CASSSYEQYF
d_gene: TRBD1; abundance: .; len: 14; v_gene: TRBV7-9; j_gene: TRBJ1-4; CDR3nt: TGTGCCAGCAGCGGGACAGGGGCAAATGAAAAACTGTTTTTT; CDR3aa: CASSGTGANEKLFF
d_gene: TRBD2; abundance: .; len: 16; v_gene: TRBV2; j_gene: TRBJ2-3; CDR3nt: TGTGCCAGTAGGATTGGAGCGGGGGGGCTGGCAGATACGCAGTATTTT; CDR3aa: CASRIGAGGLADTQYF
d_gene: .; abundance: .; len: 15; v_gene: TRBV18; j_gene: TRBJ2-5; CDR3nt: TGTGCCAGCTCTCCCCCCCGGGGGTTCGAAGAGACCCAGTACTTC; CDR3aa: CASSPPRGFEETQYF
d_gene: .; abundance: .; len: 13; v_gene: TRBV14; j_gene: TRBJ2-2; CDR3nt: TGTGCCAGCAGCCCGATAAACACCGGGGAGCTGTTTTTT; CDR3aa: CASSPINTGELFF
d_gene: .; abundance: .; len: 13; v_gene: TRBV5-6; j_gene: TRBJ2-4; CDR3nt: TGTGCCAGCAGCTTGTACAGGGAAAACATTCAGTACTTC; CDR3aa: CASSLYRENIQYF
d_gene: .; abundance: .; len: 12; v_gene: TRBV9; j_gene: TRBJ2-1; CDR3nt: TGTGCCAGCAGCGTAGTGGGAGGCCAGCAGTTCTTC; CDR3aa: CASSVVGGQQFF
d_gene: .; abundance: .; len: 13; v_gene: TRBV2; j_gene: TRBJ1-2; CDR3nt: TGTGCCAGCAGTGACACGGATTTCTATGGCTACACCTTC; CDR3aa: CASSDTDFYGYTF
d_gene: TRBD1; abundance: .; len: 15; v_gene: TRBV27; j_gene: TRBJ1-4; CDR3nt: TGTGCCAGCAGTTCCAGGGGGCGGTCTAATGAAAAACTGTTTTTT; CDR3aa: CASSSRGRSNEKLFF
d_gene: TRBD1; abundance: .; len: 15; v_gene: TRBV6-1; j_gene: TRBJ1-2; CDR3nt: TGTGCCAGCAGTGAAGCGGGACAGGGCCACTATGGCTACACCTTC; CDR3aa: CASSEAGQGHYGYTF
d_gene: .; abundance: .; len: 13; v_gene: TRBV6-5; j_gene: TRBJ1-2; CDR3nt: TGTGCCAGCACCCGGGCAGGGGACTATGGCTACACCTTC; CDR3aa: CASTRAGDYGYTF
d_gene: .; abundance: once; len: 15; v_gene: TRBV11-2; j_gene: TRBJ2-1; CDR3nt: TGTGCCAGCAGCTCCGGGTCTTGGGGAAGGAATGAGCAGTTCTTC; CDR3aa: CASSSGSWGRNEQFF
d_gene: TRBD1; abundance: .; len: 14; v_gene: TRBV6-6; j_gene: TRBJ1-4; CDR3nt: TGTGCCAGCAGGAACAGGGGGAGCGGTGAAAAACTGTTTTTT; CDR3aa: CASRNRGSGEKLFF
d_gene: .; abundance: .; len: 12; v_gene: TRBV7-9; j_gene: TRBJ1-2; CDR3nt: TGTGCCAGCGAGCCCGGCCCTGAGGGCTACACCTTC; CDR3aa: CASEPGPEGYTF
d_gene: TRBD2; abundance: once; len: 14; v_gene: TRBV6-6; j_gene: TRBJ2-7; CDR3nt: TGTGCCAGCAGTTACTCCGCGACTAGCGACCCCCAGTACTTC; CDR3aa: CASSYSATSDPQYF
d_gene: .; abundance: .; len: 14; v_gene: TRBV6-6; j_gene: TRBJ1-4; CDR3nt: TGTGCCAGCAGTTACGCAGCAACTAATGAAAAACTGTTTTTT; CDR3aa: CASSYAATNEKLFF
d_gene: .; abundance: .; len: 15; v_gene: TRBV27; j_gene: TRBJ2-7; CDR3nt: TGTGCCAGCAGTTTCGTACAGGGTGGGGGTCTCGAGCAGTACTTC; CDR3aa: CASSFVQGGGLEQYF
d_gene: .; abundance: .; len: 14; v_gene: TRBV7-6; j_gene: TRBJ1-1; CDR3nt: TGTGCCAGCAGTCGGGGGCCGGGAGTCACTGAAGCTTTCTTT; CDR3aa: CASSRGPGVTEAFF
d_gene: .; abundance: .; len: 14; v_gene: TRBV6-6; j_gene: TRBJ2-7; CDR3nt: TGTGCCAGCAGTTACGGGACGGAACGGCACGAGCAGTACTTC; CDR3aa: CASSYGTERHEQYF
d_gene: .; abundance: .; len: 13; v_gene: TRBV9; j_gene: TRBJ1-1; CDR3nt: TGTGCCAGCAGCGCCGGGGGGCGGACTGAAGCTTTCTTT; CDR3aa: CASSAGGRTEAFF
d_gene: TRBD1; abundance: .; len: 15; v_gene: TRBV6-1; j_gene: TRBJ2-7; CDR3nt: TGTGCCAGCAGTGAGTGGCTGACAGGGCGGTACGAGCAGTACTTC; CDR3aa: CASSEWLTGRYEQYF
d_gene: .; abundance: .; len: 15; v_gene: TRBV5-6; j_gene: TRBJ1-5; CDR3nt: TGTGCCAGCAGCTGGGGGGCTCTCACAAATCAGCCCCAGCATTTT; CDR3aa: CASSWGALTNQPQHF
d_gene: TRBD2; abundance: .; len: 16; v_gene: TRBV4-3; j_gene: TRBJ2-2; CDR3nt: TGCGCCAGCAGCCAGACTAGCGGGAGTATAACCGGGGAGCTGTTTTTT; CDR3aa: CASSQTSGSITGELFF
d_gene: .; abundance: .; len: 12; v_gene: TRBV10-2; j_gene: TRBJ2-7; CDR3nt: TGCGCCAGCGAAAGCACTGCCTACGAGCAGTACTTC; CDR3aa: CASESTAYEQYF
d_gene: TRBD1; abundance: .; len: 16; v_gene: TRBV4-3; j_gene: TRBJ1-4; CDR3nt: TGCGCCAGCAGCCGATCCTGGACAGGGGGCGAGGAAAAACTGTTTTTT; CDR3aa: CASSRSWTGGEEKLFF
d_gene: .; abundance: .; len: 14; v_gene: TRBV7-9; j_gene: TRBJ2-1; CDR3nt: TGTGCCAGCAGCCCCCTGGTGGGGTACAATGAGCAGTTCTTC; CDR3aa: CASSPLVGYNEQFF
d_gene: .; abundance: once; len: 13; v_gene: TRBV9; j_gene: TRBJ2-3; CDR3nt: TGTGCCAGCAGCCCCCGCCCGGGATATACGCAGTATTTT; CDR3aa: CASSPRPGYTQYF
d_gene: .; abundance: .; len: 16; v_gene: TRBV19; j_gene: TRBJ2-1; CDR3nt: TGTGCCAGTAGTACTAGGGGGGAGGGAAGGCACAATGAGCAGTTCTTC; CDR3aa: CASSTRGEGRHNEQFF
d_gene: TRBD1; abundance: .; len: 16; v_gene: TRBV7-6; j_gene: TRBJ2-7; CDR3nt: TGTGCCACCAGTGGGTTGGAGGGACAGGGTATCTACGAGCAGTACTTC; CDR3aa: CATSGLEGQGIYEQYF
d_gene: .; abundance: .; len: 15; v_gene: TRBV19; j_gene: TRBJ2-1; CDR3nt: TGTGCCAGTAGTCCGCGGACTATGGGTTTGGGTGAGCAGTTCTTC; CDR3aa: CASSPRTMGLGEQFF
d_gene: .; abundance: .; len: 12; v_gene: TRBV5-4; j_gene: TRBJ2-1; CDR3nt: TGTGCCAGCAGCTTGGTAGACCGGACCCAGTTCTTC; CDR3aa: CASSLVDRTQFF
d_gene: .; abundance: .; len: 11; v_gene: TRBV19; j_gene: TRBJ2-5; CDR3nt: TGTGCCGGTAGTATAAGGGAGACCCAGTACTTC; CDR3aa: CAGSIRETQYF
d_gene: TRBD1; abundance: .; len: 15; v_gene: TRBV27; j_gene: TRBJ2-7; CDR3nt: TGTGCCAGCCGTCCTCAGGCCGACAGGGGGCGCGAGCAGTACTTC; CDR3aa: CASRPQADRGREQYF
d_gene: .; abundance: few; len: 13; v_gene: TRBV9; j_gene: TRBJ1-1; CDR3nt: TGTGCCAGCAGCGTAGGACGGAACACTGAAGCTTTCTTT; CDR3aa: CASSVGRNTEAFF